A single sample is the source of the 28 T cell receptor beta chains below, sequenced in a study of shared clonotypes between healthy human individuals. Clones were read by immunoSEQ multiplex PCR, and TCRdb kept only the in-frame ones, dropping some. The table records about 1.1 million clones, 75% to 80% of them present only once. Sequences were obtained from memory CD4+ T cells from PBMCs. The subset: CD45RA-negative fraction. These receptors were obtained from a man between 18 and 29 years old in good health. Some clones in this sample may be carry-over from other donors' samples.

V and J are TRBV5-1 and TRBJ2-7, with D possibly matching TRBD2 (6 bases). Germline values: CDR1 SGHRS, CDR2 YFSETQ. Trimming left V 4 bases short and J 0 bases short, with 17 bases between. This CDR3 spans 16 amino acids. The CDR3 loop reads CASSRGTERGSYEQYF. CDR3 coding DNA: TGCGCCAGCAGCCGGGGGACGGAGAGAGGCTCCTACGAGCAGTACTTC.

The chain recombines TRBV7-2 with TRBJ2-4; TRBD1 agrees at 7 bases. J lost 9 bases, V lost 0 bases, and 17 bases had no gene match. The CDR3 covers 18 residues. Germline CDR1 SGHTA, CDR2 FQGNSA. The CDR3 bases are TGTGCCAGCAGCTTAGCGGGCTACAGGGGCCTGGGGGTTGTCATTCAGTACTTC. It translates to CASSLAGYRGLGVVIQYF.

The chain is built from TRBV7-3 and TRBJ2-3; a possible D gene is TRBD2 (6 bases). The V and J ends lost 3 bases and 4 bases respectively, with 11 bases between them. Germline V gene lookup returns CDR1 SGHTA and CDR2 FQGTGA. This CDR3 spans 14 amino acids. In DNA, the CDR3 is TGTGCCAGCAGCTTCAACCGGGGGTCAGATACGCAGTATTTT. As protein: CASSFNRGSDTQYF.

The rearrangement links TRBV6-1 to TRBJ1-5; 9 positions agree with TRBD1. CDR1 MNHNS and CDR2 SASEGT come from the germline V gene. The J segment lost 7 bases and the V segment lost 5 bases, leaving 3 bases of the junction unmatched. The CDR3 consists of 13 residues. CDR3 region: CASSTGGAQPQHF. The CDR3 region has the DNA TGTGCCAGCAGTACAGGGGGCGCCCAGCCCCAGCATTTT.

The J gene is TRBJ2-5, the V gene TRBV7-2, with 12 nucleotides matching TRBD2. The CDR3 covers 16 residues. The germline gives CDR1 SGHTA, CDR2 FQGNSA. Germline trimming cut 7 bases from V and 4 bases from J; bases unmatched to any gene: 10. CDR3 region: CASMKAGLAGGETQYF. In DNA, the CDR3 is TGTGCCAGCATGAAGGCGGGACTAGCGGGCGGAGAGACCCAGTACTTC. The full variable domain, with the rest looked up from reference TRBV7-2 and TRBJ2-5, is GAGVSQSPSNKVTEKGKDVELRCDPISGHTALYWYRQSLGQGLEFLIYFQGNSAPDKSGLPSDRFSAERTGGSVSTLTIQRTQQEDSAVYLCASMKAGLAGGETQYFGPGTRLLVL.

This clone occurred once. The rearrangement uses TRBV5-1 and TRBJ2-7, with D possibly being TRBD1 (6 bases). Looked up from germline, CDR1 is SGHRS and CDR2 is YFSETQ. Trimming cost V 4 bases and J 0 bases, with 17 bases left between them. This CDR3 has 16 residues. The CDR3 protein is CASSATTGRLSYEQYF. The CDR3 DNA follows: TGCGCCAGCAGCGCAACGACAGGTAGACTCTCCTACGAGCAGTACTTC.

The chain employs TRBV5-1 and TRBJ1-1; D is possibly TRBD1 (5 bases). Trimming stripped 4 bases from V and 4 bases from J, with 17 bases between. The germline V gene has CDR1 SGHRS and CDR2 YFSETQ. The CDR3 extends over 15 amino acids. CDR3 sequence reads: CASSQTGPGPTEAFF. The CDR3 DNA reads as TGCGCCAGCAGCCAAACGGGGCCTGGGCCCACTGAAGCTTTCTTT.

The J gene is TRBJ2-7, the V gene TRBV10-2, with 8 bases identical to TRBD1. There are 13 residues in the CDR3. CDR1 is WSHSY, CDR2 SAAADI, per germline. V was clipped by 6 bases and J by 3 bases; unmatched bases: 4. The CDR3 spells CASSSTGGYEQYF. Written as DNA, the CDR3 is TGCGCCAGCAGCTCCACAGGGGGCTACGAGCAGTACTTC.

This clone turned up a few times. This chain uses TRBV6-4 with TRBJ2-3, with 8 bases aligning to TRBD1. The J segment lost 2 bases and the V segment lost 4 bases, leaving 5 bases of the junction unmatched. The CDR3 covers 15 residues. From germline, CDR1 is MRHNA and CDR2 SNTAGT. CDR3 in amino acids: CASSVAGGITDTQYF. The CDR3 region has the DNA TGTGCCAGCAGTGTGGCAGGGGGCATCACAGATACGCAGTATTTT.

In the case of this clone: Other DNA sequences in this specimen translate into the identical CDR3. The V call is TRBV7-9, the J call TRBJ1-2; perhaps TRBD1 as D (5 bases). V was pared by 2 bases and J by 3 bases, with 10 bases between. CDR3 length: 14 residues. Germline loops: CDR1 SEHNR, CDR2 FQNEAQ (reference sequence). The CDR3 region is CASSLTAGDYGYTF. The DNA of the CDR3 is TGTGCCAGCAGCTTAACGGCGGGGGACTATGGCTACACCTTC.

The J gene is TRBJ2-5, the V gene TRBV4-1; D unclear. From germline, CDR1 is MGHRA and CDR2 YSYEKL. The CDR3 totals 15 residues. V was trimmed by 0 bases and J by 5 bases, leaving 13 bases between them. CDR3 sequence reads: CASSQDWIAGETQYF. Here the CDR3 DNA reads TGCGCCAGCAGCCAAGATTGGATTGCCGGGGAGACCCAGTACTTC.

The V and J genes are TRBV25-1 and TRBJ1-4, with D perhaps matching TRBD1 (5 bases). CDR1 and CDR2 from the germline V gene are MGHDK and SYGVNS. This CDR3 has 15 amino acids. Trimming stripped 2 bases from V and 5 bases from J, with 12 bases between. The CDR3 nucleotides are TGTGCCAGCAGTGAAGCCGCAGGGTTAAATGAAAAACTGTTTTTT. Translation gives CASSEAAGLNEKLFF.

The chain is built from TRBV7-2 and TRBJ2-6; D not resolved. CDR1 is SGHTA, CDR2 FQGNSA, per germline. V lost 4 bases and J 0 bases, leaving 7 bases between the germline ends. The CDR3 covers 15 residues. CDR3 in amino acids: CASSSRLSGANVLTF. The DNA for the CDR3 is TGTGCCAGCAGCTCAAGACTCTCTGGGGCCAACGTCCTGACTTTC.

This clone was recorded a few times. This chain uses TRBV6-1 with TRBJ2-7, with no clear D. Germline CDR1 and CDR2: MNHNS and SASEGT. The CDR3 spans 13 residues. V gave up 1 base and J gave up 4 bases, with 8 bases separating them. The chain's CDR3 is CASSEEAVYEQYF. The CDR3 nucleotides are TGTGCCAGCAGTGAAGAGGCAGTATACGAGCAGTACTTC.

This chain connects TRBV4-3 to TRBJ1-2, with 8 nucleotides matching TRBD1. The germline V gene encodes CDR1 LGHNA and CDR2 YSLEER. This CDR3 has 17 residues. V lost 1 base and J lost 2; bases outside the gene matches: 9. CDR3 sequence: CASSQARGTGTNYGYTF. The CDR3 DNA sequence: TGCGCCAGCAGCCAAGCCCGCGGGACAGGTACCAACTATGGCTACACCTTC.

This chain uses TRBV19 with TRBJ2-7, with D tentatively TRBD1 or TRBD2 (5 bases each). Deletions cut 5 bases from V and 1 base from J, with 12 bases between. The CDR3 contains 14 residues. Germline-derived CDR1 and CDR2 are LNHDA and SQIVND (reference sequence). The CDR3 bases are TGTGCCAGTAGTCGCTTTGGGGGTTCCTACGAGCAGTACTTC. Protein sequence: CASSRFGGSYEQYF.

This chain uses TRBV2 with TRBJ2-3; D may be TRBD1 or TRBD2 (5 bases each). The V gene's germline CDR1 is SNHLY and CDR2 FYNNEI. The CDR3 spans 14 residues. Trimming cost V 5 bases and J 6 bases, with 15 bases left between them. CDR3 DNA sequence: TGTGCCAGCAGTCGGGACCGGGCTGCCGATACGCAGTATTTT. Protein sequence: CASSRDRAADTQYF.

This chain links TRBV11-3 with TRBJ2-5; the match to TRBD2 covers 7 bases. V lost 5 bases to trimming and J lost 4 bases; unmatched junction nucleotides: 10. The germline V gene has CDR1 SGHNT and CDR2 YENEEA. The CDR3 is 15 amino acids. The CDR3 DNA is TGTGCCAGCAGCCGCGGGACTTCGGGAGGAGAGACCCAGTACTTC. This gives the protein CASSRGTSGGETQYF.

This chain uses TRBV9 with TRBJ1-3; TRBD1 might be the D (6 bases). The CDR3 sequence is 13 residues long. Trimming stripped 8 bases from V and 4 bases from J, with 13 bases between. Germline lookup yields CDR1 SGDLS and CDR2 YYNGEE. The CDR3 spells CASGGGVGNTIYF. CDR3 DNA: TGTGCCAGTGGAGGGGGAGTGGGAAACACCATATATTTT.

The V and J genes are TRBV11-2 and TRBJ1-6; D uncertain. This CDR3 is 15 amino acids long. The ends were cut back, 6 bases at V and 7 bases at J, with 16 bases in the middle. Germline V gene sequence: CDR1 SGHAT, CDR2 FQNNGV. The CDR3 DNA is TGTGCCAGCAGTGAAGAGAGGTCGTTCAATTCACCCCTCCACTTT. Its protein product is CASSEERSFNSPLHF.

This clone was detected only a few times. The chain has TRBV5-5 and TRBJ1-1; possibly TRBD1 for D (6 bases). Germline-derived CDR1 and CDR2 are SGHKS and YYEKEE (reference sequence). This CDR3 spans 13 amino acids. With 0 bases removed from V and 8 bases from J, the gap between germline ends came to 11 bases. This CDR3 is CASSLAQGREAFF. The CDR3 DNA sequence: TGTGCCAGCAGCTTGGCCCAGGGGAGGGAAGCTTTCTTT.

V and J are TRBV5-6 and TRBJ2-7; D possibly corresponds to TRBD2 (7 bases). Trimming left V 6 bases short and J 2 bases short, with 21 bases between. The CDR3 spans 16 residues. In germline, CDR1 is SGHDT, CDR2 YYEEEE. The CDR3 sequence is CASTTWGGGYTYEQYF. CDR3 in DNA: TGTGCCAGCACCACCTGGGGCGGGGGCTACACCTACGAGCAGTACTTC.

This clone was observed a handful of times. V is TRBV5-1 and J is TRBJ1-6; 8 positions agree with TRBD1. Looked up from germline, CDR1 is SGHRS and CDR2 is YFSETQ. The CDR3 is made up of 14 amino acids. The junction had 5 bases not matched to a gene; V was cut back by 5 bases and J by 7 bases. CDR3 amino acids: CASSRTGRNSPLHF. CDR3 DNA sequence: TGCGCCAGCAGTCGGACAGGGAGGAATTCACCCCTCCACTTT.

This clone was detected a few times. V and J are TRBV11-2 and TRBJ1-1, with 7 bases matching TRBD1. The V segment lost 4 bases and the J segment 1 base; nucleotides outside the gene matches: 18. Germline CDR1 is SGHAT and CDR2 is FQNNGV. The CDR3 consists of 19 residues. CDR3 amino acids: CASSYAWGRSRQGNTEAFF. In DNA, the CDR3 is TGTGCCAGCAGCTACGCTTGGGGGAGATCGAGACAGGGGAACACTGAAGCTTTCTTT.

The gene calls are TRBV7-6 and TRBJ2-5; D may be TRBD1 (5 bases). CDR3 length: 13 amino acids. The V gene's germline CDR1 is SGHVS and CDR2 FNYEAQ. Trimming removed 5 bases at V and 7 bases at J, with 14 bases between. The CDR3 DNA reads TGTGCCAGCAGCCAGCTAGGGGAAAGGACCCAGTACTTC. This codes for CASSQLGERTQYF.

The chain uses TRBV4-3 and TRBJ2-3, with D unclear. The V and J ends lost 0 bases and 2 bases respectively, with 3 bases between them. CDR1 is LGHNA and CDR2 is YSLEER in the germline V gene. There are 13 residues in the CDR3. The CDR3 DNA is TGCGCCAGCAGCCAAGATTTCACAGATACGCAGTATTTT. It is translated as CASSQDFTDTQYF.

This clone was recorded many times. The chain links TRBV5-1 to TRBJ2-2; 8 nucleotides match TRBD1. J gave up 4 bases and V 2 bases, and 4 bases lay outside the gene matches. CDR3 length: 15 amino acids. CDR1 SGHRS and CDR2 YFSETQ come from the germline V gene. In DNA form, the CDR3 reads TGCGCCAGCAGCTTTAACAGGGGGAGCACCGGGGAGCTGTTTTTT. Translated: CASSFNRGSTGELFF.

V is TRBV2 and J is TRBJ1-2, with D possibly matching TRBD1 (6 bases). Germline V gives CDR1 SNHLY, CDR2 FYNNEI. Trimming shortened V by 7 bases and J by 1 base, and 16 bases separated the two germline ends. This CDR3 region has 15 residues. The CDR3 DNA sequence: TGTGCCAGCAATACTCAGGGCAGGGGTAACTATGGCTACACCTTC. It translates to CASNTQGRGNYGYTF.